This T cell receptor (beta chain) comes out of a study of beta chain features in type 1 diabetes (dated by TCRdb to the late 2010s). For the wider study: Patients and healthy donors did not differ in mean age, gender distribution, total cell number or subset yield. The study compared TCRB repertoires of sorted circulating CD4+ T cell subsets between recently diagnosed type 1 diabetes patients and matched healthy donors. Regulatory and stem cell-like memory subsets were obtained from only 8 patients and roughly 8 healthy donors, while naive and central memory subsets were obtained from all 30 or so donors. A total of 85 million to 140 million sorted cells were examined across all samples, and a strong correlation was observed between cell number per subset and RNA yield.

The junction carries 9 bases between V and J, which are trimmed by 4 bases and 6 bases respectively. Taken from the germline V gene (reference sequence), the CDR1 and CDR2 loops are SEHNR and FQNEAQ. The CDR3, from cysteine to phenylalanine, totals 12 residues. Only the CDR3 part of the read is kept: 36 bases, read in frame from the first base. The entire amount of isolated RNA was reverse transcribed using the High Capacity cDNA Reverse Transcription Kit, so the sequenced TCRB transcripts were expressed ones. Deep immunoSEQ sequencing was applied to naive, central memory and regulatory T cell samples, giving an average of around 4 million total reads per sample. After sorted cells were lysed in RLT buffer, RNA was extracted with DNase-treated RNeasy Micro or Mini kits, with the choice depending on cell number. To prevent cross-contamination, every cell subset was processed on its own, while patient and healthy donor samples were processed together. The immunoSEQ multiplex PCR was used to amplify TCRB sequences from cDNA, yielding 87-bp fragments that span the CDR3 region. Sequencing of the amplicons was done on the Illumina HiSeq platform. Concerning the study's data processing: PCR bias was corrected computationally using synthetic template baselines, and reads within Hamming distance 2 were collapsed, with unmergeable singletons discarded. By aligning reads against IMGT, V, D and J genes, CDR3 length, and insertions or deletions at six rearrangement sites were assigned. Within each subset, clonotype counts were normalized to sorted cell number, and only after that were true diversity and Gini coefficients computed with the tcR R package. The overlap coefficient, calculated on TCRB nucleotide sequences, was used to quantify repertoire sharing. Not all clones reach the TCRdb copy of this immuneACCESS table, which keeps in-frame sequences only. Checked studies attribute under half of the gap to unresolved V genes and leave the rest unexplained. For V, J and clone size, that table is used; D and trimming come from the DNA. The sample table lists a few hundred thousand clones, 27% of them with a count of one. The ten most abundant clones make up 4% of the sample.

Each donor gave one peripheral blood draw, about 110 mL on average, collected into heparinised tubes. A BD FACSAria II was used to sort naive, central memory, regulatory and stem cell-like memory CD4+ T cells with a panel that included CD45RO, CCR7, CD25, CD127, CD95 and CD27. All sorted populations exceeded 98% purity. PBMCs were isolated right away by Lymphoprep density gradient centrifugation and were stained directly, without culture. So that batch effects would be minimized, each experiment stained and sorted samples in pairs, pairing one healthy donor with one patient. Overall results and qualifications from the work: Type 1 diabetes patients showed a moderate but significant shortening of TCRB CDR3 length in all four CD4+ subsets. Because the HLA sub-analyses included only small numbers of individuals, any influence of HLA type on TCRB rearrangement was left unresolved. Naive, central memory and regulatory TCRB repertoires appeared more similar among patients than among healthy donors. Sequencing cDNA rather than genomic DNA could over-represent highly expressing activated cells, although activation and CD3 levels did not differ between groups. Patients with type 1 diabetes made fewer insertions and deleted more nucleotides at VDJ recombination sites, implying thymic rearrangement abnormalities. Shorter templates might have been favored by PCR, but patient and control samples were amplified and corrected together, so both groups would have been affected equally by any skew.

This clone was seen only a few times. Its target antigen remains unknown. No much larger clone is present one base from it, and per-base qualities are unavailable. This TCR derives from a man aged 25 to 40 in good health. Sequenced material: central memory CD4+ T cells from blood. The chain is encoded by TRBV7-9 joined to TRBJ1-1; perhaps TRBD1 is the D gene, with 6 bases matching. The DNA reads TGTGCCAGCAGCTCTGGGGGGCCTGAAGCTTTCTTT. The resulting protein is CASSSGGPEAFF.